A single T cell receptor beta chain is shown here with its context. The data originate from a study of blood T cell repertoires in COVID-19. Looking at the study overall: Whether acute or convalescent, the COVID-19 samples came from the United States, Italy and Spain. Sources were T cells, B-cell-depleted T cells, or PBMCs; the material itself was cDNA or gDNA.

The germline CDR1 and CDR2 sequences are SQVTM and ANQGSEA. This CDR3 has 11 amino acids. The trim removed 4 bases at V and 6 bases at J, leaving 0 bases unmatched. Original processing methods: Amplification from reference gene primers served as the basis for estimated nucleated cell counts. Assay used: immunoSEQ multiplex PCR; TCRdb lists only in-frame clones, some missing. The D gene and trimming were derived from the DNA, and the V and J assignments and clone size from that table. The repertoire has 70,000 to 75,000 clones, about nine tenths of them found once; the top ten carry under 6.5%. This receptor was taken from a woman aged 18-29 years with acute or convalescent COVID-19. The chain couples TRBV29-1 to TRBJ1-1; 9 bases are shared with TRBD1. The sequencing input was peripheral blood. CDR3 coding DNA: TGCAGCGTTGGACAGGGGGCTGAAGCTTTCTTT. Translation: CSVGQGAEAFF.